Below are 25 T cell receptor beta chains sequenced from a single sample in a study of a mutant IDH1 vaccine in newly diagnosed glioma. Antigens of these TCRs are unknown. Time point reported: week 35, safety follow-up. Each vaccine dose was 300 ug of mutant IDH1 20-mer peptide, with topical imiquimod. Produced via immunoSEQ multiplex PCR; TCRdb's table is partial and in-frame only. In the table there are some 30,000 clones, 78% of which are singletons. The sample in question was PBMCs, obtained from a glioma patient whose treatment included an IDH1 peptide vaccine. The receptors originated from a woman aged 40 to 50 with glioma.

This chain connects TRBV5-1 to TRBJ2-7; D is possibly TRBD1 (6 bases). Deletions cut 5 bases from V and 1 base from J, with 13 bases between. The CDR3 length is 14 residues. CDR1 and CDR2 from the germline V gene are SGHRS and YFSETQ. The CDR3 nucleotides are TGCGCCAGCAGTCCTACTACAGGGTCCTACGAGCAGTACTTC. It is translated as CASSPTTGSYEQYF.

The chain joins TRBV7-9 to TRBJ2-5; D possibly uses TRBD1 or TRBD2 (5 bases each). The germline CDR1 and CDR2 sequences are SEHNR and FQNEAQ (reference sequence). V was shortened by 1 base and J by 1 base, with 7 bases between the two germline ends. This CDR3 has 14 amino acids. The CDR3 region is CASSLGGPQETQYF. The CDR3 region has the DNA TGTGCCAGCAGCTTAGGGGGACCCCAAGAGACCCAGTACTTC.

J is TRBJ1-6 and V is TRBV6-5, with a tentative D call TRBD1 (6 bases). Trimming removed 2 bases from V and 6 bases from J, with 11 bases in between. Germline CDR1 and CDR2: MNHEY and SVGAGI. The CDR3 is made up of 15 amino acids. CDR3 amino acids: CASSYGQTLNSPLHF. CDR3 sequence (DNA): TGTGCCAGCAGTTACGGACAGACACTTAATTCACCCCTCCACTTT.

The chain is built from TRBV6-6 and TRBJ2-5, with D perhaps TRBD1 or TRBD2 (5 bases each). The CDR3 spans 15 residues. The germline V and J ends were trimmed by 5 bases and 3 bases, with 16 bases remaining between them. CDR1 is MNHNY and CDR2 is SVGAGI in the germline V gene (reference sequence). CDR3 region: CASSLLGDSKETQYF. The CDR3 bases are TGTGCCAGCAGTCTTCTGGGGGATTCAAAAGAGACCCAGTACTTC.

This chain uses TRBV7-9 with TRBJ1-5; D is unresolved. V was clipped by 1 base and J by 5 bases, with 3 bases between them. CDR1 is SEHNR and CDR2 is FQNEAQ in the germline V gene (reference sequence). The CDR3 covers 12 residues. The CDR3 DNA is TGTGCCAGCAGCTTAGATTATCAGCCCCAGCATTTT. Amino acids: CASSLDYQPQHF.

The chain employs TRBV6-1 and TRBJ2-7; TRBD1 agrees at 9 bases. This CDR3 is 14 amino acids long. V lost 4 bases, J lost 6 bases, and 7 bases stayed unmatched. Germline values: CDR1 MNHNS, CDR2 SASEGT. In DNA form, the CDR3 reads TGTGCCAGCAGTGTTGTGGGACAGGGTTTCGAGCAGTACTTC. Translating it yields CASSVVGQGFEQYF.

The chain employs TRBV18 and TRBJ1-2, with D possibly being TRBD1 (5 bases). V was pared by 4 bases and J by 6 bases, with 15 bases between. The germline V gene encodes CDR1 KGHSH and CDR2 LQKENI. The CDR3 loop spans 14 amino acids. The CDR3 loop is CASSQQASLDGYTF. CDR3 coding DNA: TGTGCCAGCTCACAACAGGCCTCCCTGGATGGCTACACCTTC.

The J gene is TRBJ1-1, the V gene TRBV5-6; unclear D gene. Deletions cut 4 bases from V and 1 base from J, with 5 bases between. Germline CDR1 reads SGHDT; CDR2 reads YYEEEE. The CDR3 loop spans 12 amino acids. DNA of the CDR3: TGTGCCAGCAGCCTTTCGAACACTGAAGCTTTCTTT. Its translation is CASSLSNTEAFF.

Here the CDR3 DNA reads TGTGCCAGCAGCGTAGGCCTAGCGGGGGGGCGTGATACGCAGTATTTT. It translates to CASSVGLAGGRDTQYF. The rearrangement links TRBV9 to TRBJ2-3, with TRBD2 matching 12 bases. Germline values: CDR1 SGDLS, CDR2 YYNGEE. V lost 0 bases and J lost 6; bases outside the gene matches: 5. This CDR3 comprises 16 residues. The variable domain in full, with the rest retrieved from reference TRBV9 and TRBJ2-3, is DSGVTQTPKHLITATGQRVTLRCSPRSGDLSVYWYQQSLDQGLQFLIQYYNGEERAKGNILERFSAQQFPDLHSELNLSSLELGDSALYFCASSVGLAGGRDTQYFGPGTRLTVL.

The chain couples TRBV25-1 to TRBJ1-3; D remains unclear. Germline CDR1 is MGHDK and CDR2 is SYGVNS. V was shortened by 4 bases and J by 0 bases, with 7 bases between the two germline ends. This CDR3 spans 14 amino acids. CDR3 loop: CASSASSSGNTIYF. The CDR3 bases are TGTGCCAGCAGTGCCTCGAGCTCTGGAAACACCATATATTTT.

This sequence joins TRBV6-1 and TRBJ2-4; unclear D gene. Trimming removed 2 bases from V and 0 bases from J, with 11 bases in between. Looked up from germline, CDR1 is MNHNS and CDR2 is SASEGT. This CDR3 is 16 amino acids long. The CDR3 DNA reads TGTGCCAGCAGTGAATATTTCGTTCTAGCCAAAAACATTCAGTACTTC. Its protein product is CASSEYFVLAKNIQYF.

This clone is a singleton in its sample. DNA of the CDR3: TGTGCCAGCAGTGAAGCGGCGGCTACGCGGGAGACCCAGTACTTC. Its protein product is CASSEAAATRETQYF. This rearrangement joins TRBV6-1 to TRBJ2-5; D not certain. The CDR3 length is 15 residues. Germline values: CDR1 MNHNS, CDR2 SASEGT. Deletions cut 0 bases from V and 5 bases from J, with 13 bases between.

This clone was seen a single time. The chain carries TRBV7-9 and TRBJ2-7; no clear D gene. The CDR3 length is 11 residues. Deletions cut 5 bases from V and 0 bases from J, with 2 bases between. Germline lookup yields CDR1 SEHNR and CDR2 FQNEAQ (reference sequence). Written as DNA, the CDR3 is TGTGCCAGCAGCGACTCCTACGAGCAGTACTTC. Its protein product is CASSDSYEQYF.

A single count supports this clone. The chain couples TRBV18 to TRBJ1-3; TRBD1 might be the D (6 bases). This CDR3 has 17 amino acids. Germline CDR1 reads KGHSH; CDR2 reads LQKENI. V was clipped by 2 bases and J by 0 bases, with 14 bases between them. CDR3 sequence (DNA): TGTGCCAGCTCACCATCCCCCGGGACACGCTCTGGAAACACCATATATTTT. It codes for CASSPSPGTRSGNTIYF.

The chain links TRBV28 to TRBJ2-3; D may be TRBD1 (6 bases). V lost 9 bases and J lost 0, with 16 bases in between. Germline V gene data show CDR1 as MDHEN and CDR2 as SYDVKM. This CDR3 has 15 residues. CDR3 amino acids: CASITGSSSTDTQYF. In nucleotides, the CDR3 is TGTGCCAGTATCACAGGGTCCTCAAGCACAGATACGCAGTATTTT.

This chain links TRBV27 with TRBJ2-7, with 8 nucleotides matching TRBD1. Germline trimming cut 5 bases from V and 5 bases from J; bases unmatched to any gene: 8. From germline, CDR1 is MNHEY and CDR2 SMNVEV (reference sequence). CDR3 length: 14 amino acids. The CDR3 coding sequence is TGTGCCAGCAGTAAGTGGACAGGGACGGACGAGCAGTACTTC. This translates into CASSKWTGTDEQYF.

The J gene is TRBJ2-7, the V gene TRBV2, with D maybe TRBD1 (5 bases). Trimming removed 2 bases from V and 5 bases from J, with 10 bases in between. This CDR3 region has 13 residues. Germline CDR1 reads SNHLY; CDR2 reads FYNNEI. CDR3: CASSENQGNEQYF. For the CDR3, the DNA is TGTGCCAGCAGTGAAAATCAGGGAAACGAGCAGTACTTC.

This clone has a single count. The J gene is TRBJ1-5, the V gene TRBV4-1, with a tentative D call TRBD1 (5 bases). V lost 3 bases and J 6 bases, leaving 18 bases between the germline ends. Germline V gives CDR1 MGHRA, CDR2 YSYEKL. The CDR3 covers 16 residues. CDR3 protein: CASSQPSAGVPQPQHF. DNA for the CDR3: TGCGCCAGCAGCCAGCCCTCGGCGGGGGTGCCTCAGCCCCAGCATTTT.

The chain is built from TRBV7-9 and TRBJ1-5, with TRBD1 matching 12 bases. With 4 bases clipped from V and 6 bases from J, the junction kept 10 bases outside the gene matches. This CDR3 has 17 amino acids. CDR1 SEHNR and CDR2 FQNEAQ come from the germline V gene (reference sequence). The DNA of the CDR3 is TGTGCCAGCAGCTCCGGGACAGGGGGCGATTATGGTCAGCCCCAGCATTTT. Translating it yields CASSSGTGGDYGQPQHF.

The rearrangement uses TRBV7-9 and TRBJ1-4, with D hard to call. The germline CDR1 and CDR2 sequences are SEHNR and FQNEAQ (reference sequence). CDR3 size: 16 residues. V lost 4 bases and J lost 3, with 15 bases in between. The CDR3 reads CASSSPPVFSNEKLFF. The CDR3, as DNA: TGTGCCAGCAGCTCCCCCCCGGTCTTCTCTAATGAAAAACTGTTTTTT.

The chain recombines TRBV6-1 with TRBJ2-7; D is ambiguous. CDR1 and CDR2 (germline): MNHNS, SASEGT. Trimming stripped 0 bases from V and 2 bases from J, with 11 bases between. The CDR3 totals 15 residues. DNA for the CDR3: TGTGCCAGCAGTGAAGCCGGAGACGGTCCCTACGAGCAGTACTTC. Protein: CASSEAGDGPYEQYF.

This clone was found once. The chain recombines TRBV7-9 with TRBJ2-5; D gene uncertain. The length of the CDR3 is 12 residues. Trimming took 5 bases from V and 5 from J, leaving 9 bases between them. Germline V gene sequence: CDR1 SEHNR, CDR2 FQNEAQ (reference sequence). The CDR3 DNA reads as TGTGCCAGCAGCGTCCAAGTGGAGACCCAGTACTTC. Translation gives CASSVQVETQYF.

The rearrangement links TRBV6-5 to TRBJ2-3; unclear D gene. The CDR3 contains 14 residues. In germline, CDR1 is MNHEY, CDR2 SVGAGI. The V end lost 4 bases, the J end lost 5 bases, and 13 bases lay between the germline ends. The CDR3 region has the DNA TGTGCCAGCAGTTCAACTCGTCGGATAGATACGCAGTATTTT. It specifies CASSSTRRIDTQYF.

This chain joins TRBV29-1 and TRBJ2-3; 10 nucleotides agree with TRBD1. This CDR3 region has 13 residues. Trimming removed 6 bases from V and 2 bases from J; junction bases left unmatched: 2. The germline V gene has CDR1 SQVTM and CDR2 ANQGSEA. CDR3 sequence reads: CSVGQGVTDTQYF. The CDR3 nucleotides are TGCAGCGTAGGACAGGGGGTCACAGATACGCAGTATTTT.

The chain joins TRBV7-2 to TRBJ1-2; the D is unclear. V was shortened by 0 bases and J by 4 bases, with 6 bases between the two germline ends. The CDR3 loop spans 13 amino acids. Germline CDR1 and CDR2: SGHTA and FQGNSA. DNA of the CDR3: TGTGCCAGCAGCTTAGCGGGGTCCTATGGCTACACCTTC. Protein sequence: CASSLAGSYGYTF.